A selection of T cell receptor beta chains follows, all from one sample in a study of vaccination and CD4 T cells after COVID-19. TCRdb reanalysed the PCR reads using MiXCR and keeps one entry per CDR3 protein. The sample lists around 18,000 distinct CDR3 sequences; roughly two fifths were seen once. Antigen specificity for these receptors is unknown. The sample consisted of CD4+ T cells from blood, cultured in vitro, taken about 7 months after SARS-CoV-2 vaccination. These receptors all stem from a human donor who had recovered from COVID-19. Both conserved end residues are part of each CDR3. D genes are given only for firm matches. Clone size appears in some rows only: once, few, many, or a class for an expanded clone.

TRBJ2-3 | TRBD2 | . | TRBV20-1 | TGCAGTGCCAAACGGGGGGGCGGAACAGATACGCAGTATTTT | CSAKRGGGTDTQYF
TRBJ1-6 | . | . | TRBV20-1 | TGCAGTGCTAGGCAGTTCAATAATTCACCCCTCCACTTT | CSARQFNNSPLHF
TRBJ2-7 | TRBD2 | . | TRBV6-1 | TGTGCCAGCAGTCGCTTCGGGGGGAGGGCCTCCTACGAGCAGTACTTC | CASSRFGGRASYEQYF
TRBJ2-3 | . | . | TRBV20-1 | TGCAGTGCCCGAGCCGCCATTAGAGGGGGAGATACGCAGTATTTT | CSARAAIRGGDTQYF
TRBJ1-2 | TRBD1 | few | TRBV20-1 | TGCAGTGCTATAAAAGCCGGGACAGATAATGGCTACACCTTC | CSAIKAGTDNGYTF
TRBJ2-2 | TRBD1 | few | TRBV2 | TGTGCCAGCCGGGACAGGGTGGTCGGGGAGCTGTTTTTT | CASRDRVVGELFF
TRBJ2-7 | . | . | TRBV21-1 | TGCGCCAGCAGCCAAGCGTTGGGGATTTTTCCCTACGAGCAGTACTTC | CASSQALGIFPYEQYF
TRBJ1-3 | TRBD1 | . | TRBV6-1 | TGTGCCAGCAGCACACCAGGACAGGGGTACGGAAACACCATATATTTT | CASSTPGQGYGNTIYF
TRBJ2-2 | . | . | TRBV20-1 | TGCAGTGCTAGGGCCATGGCCGGGGAGCTGTTTTTT | CSARAMAGELFF
TRBJ1-5 | . | . | TRBV20-1 | TGCAGTGCTAGAGCAGGGGCAGGGGTGCAGCCCCAGCATTTT | CSARAGAGVQPQHF
TRBJ2-7 | TRBD2 | . | TRBV20-1 | TGCAGTGCTAGCGCTTGGGAACTAGCGGGAGGCCGAAGCTCCTACGAGCAGTACTTC | CSASAWELAGGRSSYEQYF
TRBJ2-7 | TRBD1 | . | TRBV20-1 | TGCAGTGCTGTAAAGAGACGGGACAGGAAAAACTACGAGCAGTACTTC | CSAVKRRDRKNYEQYF
TRBJ2-7 | . | . | TRBV7-2 | TGTGCCAGCAGCGTTTCCCGCTCCTACGAGCAGTACTTC | CASSVSRSYEQYF
TRBJ1-1 | . | . | TRBV7-3 | TGTGCCAGCAGCCTCATTCTAATGACAAGCTCAAACACTGAAGCTTTCTTT | CASSLILMTSSNTEAFF
TRBJ2-1 | . | . | TRBV7-2 | TGTGCCAGCAGCTTTAATTCCTACAATGAGCAGTTCTTC | CASSFNSYNEQFF
TRBJ2-1 | TRBD2 | . | TRBV10-3 | TGTGCCATCAGTGATGACGGGGGGGGCGATGAGCAGTTCTTC | CAISDDGGGDEQFF
TRBJ2-1 | . | few | TRBV7-2 | TGTGCCAGCAGCTTCGCCCCCGCCAATGAGCAGTTCTTC | CASSFAPANEQFF
TRBJ1-5 | . | . | TRBV28 | TGTGCCAGCAATACACGACATTCCACTTCTAGCAATCAGCCCCAGCATTTT | CASNTRHSTSSNQPQHF
TRBJ1-1 | . | . | TRBV7-3 | TGTGCCAGCAGCTTATTTGGAGGCGTCAACACTGAAGCTTTCTTT | CASSLFGGVNTEAFF
TRBJ1-1 | TRBD1 | few | TRBV6-1 | TGTGCCAGCAGTCTGCGGACAGGGAGGACTGAAGCTTTCTTT | CASSLRTGRTEAFF
TRBJ2-5 | TRBD2 | . | TRBV7-2 | TGTGCCAGCAGCCCCTACCTAGCGGTCCCGGGAGAGACCCAGTACTTC | CASSPYLAVPGETQYF
TRBJ2-5 | TRBD2 | few | TRBV20-1 | TGCAGTGCTCCCCGGAATAGCGGGGAGACCCAGTACTTC | CSAPRNSGETQYF
TRBJ1-1 | . | few | TRBV20-1 | TGCAGTGGGACCCTGCTCAACACTGAAGCTTTCTTT | CSGTLLNTEAFF
TRBJ1-2 | . | . | TRBV7-9 | TGTGCCAGCAGCGATCAGGGGTTGCGTGGCTACACCTTC | CASSDQGLRGYTF
TRBJ1-5 | TRBD1 | few | TRBV2 | TGTGCCAGCAGCGAGGTGGGACAGGGAAAGCATTTT | CASSEVGQGKHF
TRBJ2-3 | TRBD2 | few | TRBV7-3 | TGTGCCAGCAGCTTTTGGGGCCTGCGGGAGGGAGCGCAGTATTTT | CASSFWGLREGAQYF
TRBJ2-5 | . | . | TRBV2 | TGTGCCAGCAACGGCCTCCCGGGCGATTACTACCAAGAGACCCAGTACTTC | CASNGLPGDYYQETQYF
TRBJ2-7 | TRBD1 | . | TRBV12-5 | TGTGCTAGTGGTGCTGGGGACAGGGACCACGAGCAGTACTTC | CASGAGDRDHEQYF
TRBJ2-5 | TRBD2 | few | TRBV25-1 | TGTGCCAGCAGTGAATCGATCCTAGCGGGGACCCAAGAGACCCAGTACTTC | CASSESILAGTQETQYF
TRBJ2-5 | . | . | TRBV2 | TGTGCCAGCGGGGCAGGGAGGCTCCAAGAGACCCAGTACTTC | CASGAGRLQETQYF
TRBJ1-1 | . | medium-sized | TRBV20-1 | TGCAGTGCTCCACAGGGAAGTCGGGACACTGAAGCTTTCTTT | CSAPQGSRDTEAFF
TRBJ2-6 | . | few | TRBV6-5 | TGTGCCAGCAGTTACAGTTGGGAGTCTGGGGCCAACGTCCTGACTTTC | CASSYSWESGANVLTF
TRBJ2-7 | . | . | TRBV18 | TGTGCCAGCTCACCACTTGAGACCCGCCGCGGGCAGTACTTC | CASSPLETRRGQYF
TRBJ1-2 | . | . | TRBV6-2/TRBV6-3 | TGTGCCAGCAGATCATACTATGGCTACACCTTC | CASRSYYGYTF
TRBJ2-7 | TRBD1 | . | TRBV6-1 | TGTGCCAGCAGACGCGGGGACAGGGGTGAAGGGGAGCAGTACTTC | CASRRGDRGEGEQYF
TRBJ2-3 | . | . | TRBV5-4 | TGTGCCAGCAGCTTGGCCGCCCTTTCGGATACGCAGTATTTT | CASSLAALSDTQYF
TRBJ1-1 | . | few | TRBV7-9 | TGTGCCAGCAGCCGGGCGGGGGACACTGAAGCTTTCTTT | CASSRAGDTEAFF
TRBJ2-3 | . | few | TRBV7-2 | TGTGCCAGCAGCCCATCCGCGGGACTCAGATTTAGCACAGATACGCAGTATTTT | CASSPSAGLRFSTDTQYF